This T cell receptor (beta chain) was identified during a study of cytomegalovirus exposure and HLA in healthy donors. CDR1 and CDR2 (germline): SNHLY, FYNNEI. This CDR3 spans 16 amino acids. V lost 4 bases to trimming and J lost 9 bases; unmatched junction nucleotides: 13. Method: immunoSEQ multiplex PCR; TCRdb's copy keeps in-frame clones and lacks some. The sample yields fewer than 350,000 clones, 88% seen once. Specimen: PBMCs. V usage is TRBV2 and J usage is TRBJ2-4; 9 bases align to TRBD2. The clonotype comes from a woman aged 18-35 years in good health and CMV-seronegative. CDR3: CASSVAVGLAGSIQYF. The CDR3 DNA sequence: TGTGCCAGCAGTGTTGCGGTCGGGCTAGCGGGAAGCATTCAGTACTTC.